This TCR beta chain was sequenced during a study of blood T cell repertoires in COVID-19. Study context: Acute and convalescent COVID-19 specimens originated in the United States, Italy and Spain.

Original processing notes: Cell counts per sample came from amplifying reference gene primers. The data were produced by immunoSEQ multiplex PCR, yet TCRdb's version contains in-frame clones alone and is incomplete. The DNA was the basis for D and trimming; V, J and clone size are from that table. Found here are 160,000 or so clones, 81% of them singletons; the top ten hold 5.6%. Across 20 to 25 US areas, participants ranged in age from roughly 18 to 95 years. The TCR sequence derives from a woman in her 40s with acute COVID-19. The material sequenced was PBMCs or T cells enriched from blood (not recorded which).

As DNA, the CDR3 is TGTGCCAGCAGTTACAGGCCGACAGGGAACACTGAAGCTTTCTTT. Amino acids: CASSYRPTGNTEAFF. J is TRBJ1-1 and V is TRBV6-6; TRBD1 is a possible D gene (6 bases). CDR3 length: 15 amino acids. Germline CDR1 reads MNHNY; CDR2 reads SVGAGI (reference sequence). Deletions cut 2 bases from V and 1 base from J, with 11 bases between.